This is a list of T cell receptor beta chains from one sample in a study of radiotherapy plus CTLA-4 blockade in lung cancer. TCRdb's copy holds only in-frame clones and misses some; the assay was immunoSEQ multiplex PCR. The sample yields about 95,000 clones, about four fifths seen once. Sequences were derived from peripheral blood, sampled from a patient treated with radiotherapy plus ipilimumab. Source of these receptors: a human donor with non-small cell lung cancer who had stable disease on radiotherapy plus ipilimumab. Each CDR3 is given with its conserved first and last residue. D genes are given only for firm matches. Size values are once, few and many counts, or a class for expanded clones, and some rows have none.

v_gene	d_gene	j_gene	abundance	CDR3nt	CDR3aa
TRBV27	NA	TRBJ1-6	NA	TGTGCCAGCAGTACAAACAGGGACTCCTATAATTCACCCCTCCACTTT	CASSTNRDSYNSPLHF
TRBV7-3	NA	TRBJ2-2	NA	TGTGCCAGCAGGAGACTAACGAACACCGGGGAGCTGTTTTTT	CASRRLTNTGELFF
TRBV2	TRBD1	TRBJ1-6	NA	TGTGCCAGCAGTGAAATCCAGGGGGGCAATTCACCCCTCCACTTT	CASSEIQGGNSPLHF
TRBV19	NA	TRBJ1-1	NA	TGTGCCAGTAGTATAACCGGGGGGACTGAAGCTTTCTTT	CASSITGGTEAFF
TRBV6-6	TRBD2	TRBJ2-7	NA	TGTGCCAGCAGGCGGGAGCCTAACGAGCAGTACTTC	CASRREPNEQYF
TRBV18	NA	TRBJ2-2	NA	TGTGCCAGCTCACCAAAACTAGTCCGGGGCGGGGAGCTGTTTTTT	CASSPKLVRGGELFF
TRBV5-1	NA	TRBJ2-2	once	TGCGCCAGCAGCTTGGAGGGGGTTACCGGGGAGCTGTTTTTT	CASSLEGVTGELFF
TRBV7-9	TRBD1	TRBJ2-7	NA	TGTGCCAGCAGCTTAGCAGACAGGGTCGCCTACGAGCAGTACTTC	CASSLADRVAYEQYF
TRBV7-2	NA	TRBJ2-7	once	TGTGCCAGCAGCACTCAGTGGAGCGCCGGGGAGCAGTACTTC	CASSTQWSAGEQYF
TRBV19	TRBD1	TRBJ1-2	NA	TGTGCCAGTAGTCTCCGGACAGGGGGCAGCAGCTACACCTTC	CASSLRTGGSSYTF
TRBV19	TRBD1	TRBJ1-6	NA	TGTGCCAGTAGCTCGACAGGACAGGGAAATAATTCACCCCTCCACTTT	CASSSTGQGNNSPLHF
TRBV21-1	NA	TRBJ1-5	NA	TGTGCCAGCAGCAAAGCATGTTGTCAGCCCCAGCATTTT	CASSKACCQPQHF
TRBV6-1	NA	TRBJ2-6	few	TGTGCCAGCAGTGAAGGGGTCAACAATGGGGCCAACGTCCTGACTTTC	CASSEGVNNGANVLTF
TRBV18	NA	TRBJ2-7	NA	TGTGCCAGCTCACCACGGAGGGGGTACGAGCAGTACTTC	CASSPRRGYEQYF
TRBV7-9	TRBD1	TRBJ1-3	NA	TGTGCCAGCAGCTTAGACGGACAGGGGGCTACTAGCGCTGGAAACACCATATATTTT	CASSLDGQGATSAGNTIYF